These 9 T cell receptor beta chains came from one sample sequenced in a study of cytomegalovirus exposure and HLA in healthy donors. The PCR contained 60 Vbeta and 13 Jbeta primers. The repertoire was sequenced with immunoSEQ multiplex PCR; TCRdb's copy has only in-frame clones and lacks some. This repertoire comprises over 120,000 clones; its ten largest clones make up 0.85% to 1%. Sequencing was done on a sample of PBMCs. The source of these receptors is a male donor in good health and CMV-seronegative.

V and J are TRBV6-4 and TRBJ1-6, with D perhaps matching TRBD1 (6 bases). The germline CDR1 and CDR2 sequences are MRHNA and SNTAGT. V was trimmed by 6 bases and J by 7 bases, leaving 7 bases between them. CDR3 length equals 12 residues. CDR3 sequence: CASRQGNSPLHF. As DNA, the CDR3 is TGTGCCAGCAGACAGGGAAATTCACCCCTCCACTTT.

The V and J genes are TRBV2 and TRBJ2-3, with 8 bases lining up with TRBD2. The V gene's germline CDR1 is SNHLY and CDR2 FYNNEI. The CDR3 is made up of 16 amino acids. The V and J ends lost 1 base and 0 bases, in that order; junction bases with no gene match: 3. The CDR3 region has the DNA TGTGCCAGCAGTGAAGGACTAGCGCGGAGCACAGATACGCAGTATTTT. Its protein is CASSEGLARSTDTQYF.

CDR3 residues: CAWSVGSSDRNTIYF. The DNA for the CDR3 is TGTGCCTGGAGTGTAGGGAGTAGCGACCGAAACACCATATATTTT. This chain links TRBV30 with TRBJ1-3; D uncertain. This CDR3 contains 15 residues. Germline V gives CDR1 GTSNPN, CDR2 SVGIG (reference sequence). V was clipped by 0 bases and J by 5 bases, with 14 bases between them.

The chain recombines TRBV6-1 with TRBJ1-4; a possible D gene is TRBD1 (5 bases). Deletions cut 5 bases from V and 8 bases from J, with 12 bases between. The CDR3 has 13 residues. Looked up from germline, CDR1 is MNHNS and CDR2 is SASEGT. CDR3: CASSINKGEKLFF. The CDR3 nucleotides read TGTGCCAGCAGTATAAACAAGGGGGAAAAACTGTTTTTT.

The rearrangement uses TRBV30 and TRBJ2-7, with D possibly being TRBD1 (6 bases). The CDR3 extends over 14 amino acids. Trimming left V 4 bases short and J 2 bases short, with 15 bases between. Germline V CDR1 and CDR2: GTSNPN, SVGIG (reference sequence). The CDR3 is CAWTGDVLAYEQYF. The CDR3 DNA reads TGTGCCTGGACAGGGGACGTTCTCGCCTACGAGCAGTACTTC.

The CDR3 DNA reads TGTGCCAGCAGCGGGGGACAGGGCGTAGCCAACACTGAAGCTTTCTTT. Protein: CASSGGQGVANTEAFF. The chain recombines TRBV5-6 with TRBJ1-1, with 9 bases aligning to TRBD1. This CDR3 has 16 amino acids. Germline-derived CDR1 and CDR2 are SGHDT and YYEEEE. The V and J ends lost 4 bases and 2 bases, in that order; junction bases with no gene match: 9. Full variable domain (missing parts from reference TRBV5-6 and TRBJ1-1): DAGVTQSPTHLIKTRGQQVTLRCSPKSGHDTVSWYQQALGQGPQFIFQYYEEEERQRGNFPDRFSGHQFPNYSSELNVNALLLGDSALYLCASSGGQGVANTEAFFGQGTRLTVV.

This chain joins TRBV5-1 and TRBJ2-2; perhaps TRBD2 as D (6 bases). The germline V and J ends were trimmed by 4 bases and 2 bases, with 21 bases remaining between them. The CDR3 is 18 residues long. CDR1 is SGHRS, CDR2 YFSETQ, per germline. This CDR3 reads CASSLDPGGSGNTGELFF. The CDR3 DNA follows: TGCGCCAGCAGCCTGGACCCTGGGGGTAGCGGTAACACCGGGGAGCTGTTTTTT.

The V call is TRBV5-6, the J call TRBJ2-5; TRBD2 might be the D (5 bases). The CDR3 covers 12 residues. The V gene lost 4 bases and the J gene lost 9 bases, with 13 bases spanning the gap. From germline, CDR1 is SGHDT and CDR2 YYEEEE. CDR3 nucleotides: TGTGCCAGCAGCCTACCGACCGGGGCCCAGTACTTC. Encoded protein: CASSLPTGAQYF.

The chain has TRBV28 and TRBJ1-1; TRBD1 aligns across 8 bases. Trimming at V came to 5 bases and at J to 3 bases, leaving 5 bases not matched to a gene. Germline CDR1 reads MDHEN; CDR2 reads SYDVKM. This CDR3 is built from 14 residues. CDR3 DNA sequence: TGTGCCAGCAGTCTCCGGGACAGGTACACTGAAGCTTTCTTT. This gives the protein CASSLRDRYTEAFF.